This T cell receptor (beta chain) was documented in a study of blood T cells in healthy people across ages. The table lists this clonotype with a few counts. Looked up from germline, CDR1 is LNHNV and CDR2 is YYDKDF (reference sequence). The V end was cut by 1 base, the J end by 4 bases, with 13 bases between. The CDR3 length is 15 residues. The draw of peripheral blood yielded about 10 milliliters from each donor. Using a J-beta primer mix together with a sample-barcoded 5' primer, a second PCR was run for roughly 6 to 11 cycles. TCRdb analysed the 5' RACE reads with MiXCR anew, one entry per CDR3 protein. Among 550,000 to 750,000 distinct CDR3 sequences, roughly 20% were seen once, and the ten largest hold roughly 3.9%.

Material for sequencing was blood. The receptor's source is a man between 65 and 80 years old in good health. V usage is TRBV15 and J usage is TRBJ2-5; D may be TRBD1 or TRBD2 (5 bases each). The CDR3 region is CATSRVPGPRETQYF. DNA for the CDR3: TGTGCCACCAGCAGAGTTCCGGGGCCAAGAGAGACCCAGTACTTC.